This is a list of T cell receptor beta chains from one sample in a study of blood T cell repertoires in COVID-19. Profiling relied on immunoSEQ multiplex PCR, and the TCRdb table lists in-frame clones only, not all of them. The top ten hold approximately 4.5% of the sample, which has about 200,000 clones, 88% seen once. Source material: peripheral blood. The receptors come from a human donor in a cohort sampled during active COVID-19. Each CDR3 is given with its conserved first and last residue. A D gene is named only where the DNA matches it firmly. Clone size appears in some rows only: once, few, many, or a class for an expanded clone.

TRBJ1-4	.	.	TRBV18	CASSPESGFTNEKLFF	TGTGCCAGCTCACCCGAAAGCGGGTTTACTAATGAAAAACTGTTTTTT
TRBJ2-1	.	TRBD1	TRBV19	CASSISSRGLGNEQFF	TGTGCCAGTAGTATATCTAGCAGGGGGCTCGGCAATGAGCAGTTCTTC
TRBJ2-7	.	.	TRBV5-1	CASSLIRDLNEQYF	TGCGCCAGCAGCTTGATACGGGATTTGAACGAGCAGTACTTC
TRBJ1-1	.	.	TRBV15	CATSRDVFQGAFF	TGTGCCACCAGCAGAGATGTCTTTCAGGGGGCTTTCTTT
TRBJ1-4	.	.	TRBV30	CAWSVGRAAEKLFF	TGTGCCTGGAGTGTTGGCAGGGCTGCTGAAAAACTGTTTTTT
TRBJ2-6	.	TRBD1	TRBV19	CARSPGQFSGANVLTF	TGTGCCAGGAGCCCGGGACAGTTCTCTGGGGCCAACGTCCTGACTTTC
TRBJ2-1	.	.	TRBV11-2	CASSTDRYNEQFF	TGTGCCAGCAGCACGGACAGATACAATGAGCAGTTCTTC
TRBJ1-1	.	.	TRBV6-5	CASSRGPTEAFF	TGTGCCAGCTCCCGCGGGCCCACTGAAGCTTTCTTT
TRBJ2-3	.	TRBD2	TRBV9	CASSVEGAGVADTQYF	TGTGCCAGCAGCGTAGAAGGGGCGGGAGTCGCAGATACGCAGTATTTT
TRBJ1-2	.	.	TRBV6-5	CASSYSRTQGYGYTF	TGTGCCAGCAGTTACTCGCGTACGCAGGGTTATGGCTACACCTTC
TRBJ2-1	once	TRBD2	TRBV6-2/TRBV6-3	CASSYGGRGGWQFF	TGTGCCAGCAGTTACGGCGGGAGGGGGGGGTGGCAGTTCTTC
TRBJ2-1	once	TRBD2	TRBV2	CASSEGGGRYYNEQFF	TGTGCCAGCAGTGAAGGGGGCGGGAGGTACTACAATGAGCAGTTCTTC
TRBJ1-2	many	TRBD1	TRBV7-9	CASSSETGNYGYTF	TGTGCCAGCAGCTCAGAGACAGGGAACTATGGCTACACCTTC
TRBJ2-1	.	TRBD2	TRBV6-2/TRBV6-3	CASSIAGAYNEQFF	TGTGCCAGCAGCATAGCGGGAGCGTACAATGAGCAGTTCTTC
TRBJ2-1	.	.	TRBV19	CASSIERPYNEQFF	TGTGCCAGTAGTATAGAGCGGCCCTACAATGAGCAGTTCTTC
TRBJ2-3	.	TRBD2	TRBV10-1	CASNQGLAGTTDTQYF	TGCGCCAGCAACCAAGGACTAGCGGGAACAACAGATACGCAGTATTTT
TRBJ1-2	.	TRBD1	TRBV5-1	CASSLGQGSGYTF	TGCGCCAGCAGCTTGGGACAGGGGTCGGGCTACACCTTC
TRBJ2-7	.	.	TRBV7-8	CASSLGQVGEQYF	TGTGCCAGCAGCTTAGGTCAGGTTGGGGAGCAGTACTTC
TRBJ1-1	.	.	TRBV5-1	CASSLDATGKNTEAFF	TGCGCCAGCAGCTTAGACGCGACAGGAAAGAACACTGAAGCTTTCTTT
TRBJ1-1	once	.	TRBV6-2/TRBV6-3	CASSYRQDLRRGGDAAFF	TGTGCCAGCAGTTACCGGCAGGATCTCAGGAGGGGGGGAGATGCTGCTTTCTTT
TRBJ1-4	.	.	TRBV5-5	CASSLDRTLNEKLFF	TGTGCCAGCAGCTTGGACAGGACCTTGAATGAAAAACTGTTTTTT
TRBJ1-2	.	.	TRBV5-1	CASTQGTTDGYTF	TGCGCCAGCACCCAGGGAACAACGGATGGCTACACCTTC
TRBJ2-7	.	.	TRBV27	CASSLLGQKLHYEQYF	TGTGCCAGCAGTTTATTGGGGCAGAAGTTGCACTACGAGCAGTACTTC
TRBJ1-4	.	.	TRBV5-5	CASSFGGDEKLFF	TGTGCCAGCAGCTTTGGGGGGGATGAAAAACTGTTTTTT
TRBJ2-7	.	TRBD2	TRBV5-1	CASSNPSGSIYEQYF	TGCGCCAGCAGCAACCCTAGCGGGAGTATCTACGAGCAGTACTTC
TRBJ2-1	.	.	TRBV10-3	CAISESRDSSIEQFF	TGTGCCATCAGTGAGTCAAGGGACTCGAGTATTGAGCAGTTCTTC
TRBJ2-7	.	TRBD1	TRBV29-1	CSVNRGTVSEQYF	TGCAGCGTTAATAGGGGGACAGTTTCGGAGCAGTACTTC
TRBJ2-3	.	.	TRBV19	CASSIGPWVAATTDTQYF	TGTGCCAGTAGTATAGGTCCCTGGGTAGCGGCAACCACAGATACGCAGTATTTT
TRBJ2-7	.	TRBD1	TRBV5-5	CASSRDRGYEQYF	TGTGCCAGCAGCCGGGACAGGGGATACGAGCAGTACTTC
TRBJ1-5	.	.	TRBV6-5	CASSPWLGVDQPQHF	TGTGCCAGCAGCCCCTGGCTAGGGGTTGATCAGCCCCAGCATTTT
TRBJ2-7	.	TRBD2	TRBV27	CASSLGGGREQYF	TGTGCCAGCAGTCTCGGGGGGGGCCGAGAGCAGTACTTC
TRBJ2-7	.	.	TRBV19	CASIGRLGPHAHEQYF	TGTGCCAGTATTGGGAGGCTGGGACCCCACGCGCACGAGCAGTACTTC
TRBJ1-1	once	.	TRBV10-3	CAISGGPPNTEAFF	TGTGCCATCAGTGGAGGGCCCCCGAACACTGAAGCTTTCTTT
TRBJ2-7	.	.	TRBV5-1	CASSFRQGTFEQYF	TGCGCCAGCAGCTTTAGGCAGGGGACGTTCGAGCAGTACTTC
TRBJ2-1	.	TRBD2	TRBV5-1	CASSSSGGGAVNEQFF	TGCGCCAGCAGTTCCTCGGGCGGGGGGGCCGTTAATGAGCAGTTCTTC
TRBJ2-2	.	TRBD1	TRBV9	CASSVQGEINTGELFF	TGTGCCAGCAGCGTCCAGGGGGAAATTAACACCGGGGAGCTGTTTTTT
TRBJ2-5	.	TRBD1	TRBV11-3	CASSLGGYGAPRTGRETQYF	TGTGCCAGCAGCTTAGGAGGTTATGGCGCCCCCAGGACAGGGCGGGAGACCCAGTACTTC
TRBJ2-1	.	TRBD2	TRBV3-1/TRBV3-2	CASSFDPGGSPYNEQFF	TGTGCCAGCAGCTTCGACCCCGGGGGGAGCCCTTACAATGAGCAGTTCTTC
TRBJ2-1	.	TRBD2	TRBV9	CASSVGLAEGLGNEQFF	TGTGCCAGCAGCGTGGGACTAGCGGAGGGCCTAGGCAATGAGCAGTTCTTC
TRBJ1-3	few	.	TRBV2	CASSEEGGGPSGNTIYF	TGTGCCAGCAGTGAAGAGGGGGGGGGTCCCTCTGGAAACACCATATATTTT
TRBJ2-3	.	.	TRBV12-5	CASGITSSTDTQYF	TGTGCTAGTGGTATTACTAGCAGCACAGATACGCAGTATTTT
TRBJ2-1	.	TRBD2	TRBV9	CASSRRGTSGGQTYNEQFF	TGTGCCAGCAGCCGCCGAGGGACTAGCGGGGGGCAGACCTACAATGAGCAGTTCTTC
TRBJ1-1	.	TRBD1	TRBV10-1	CASSLGQGEAFF	TGCGCCAGCAGTTTGGGACAGGGTGAAGCTTTCTTT
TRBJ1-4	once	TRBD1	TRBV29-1	CSVGRTGGNNEKLFF	TGCAGCGTTGGACGGACAGGCGGTAATAATGAAAAACTGTTTTTT
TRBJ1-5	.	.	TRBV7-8	CASSTRDIHSNQPQHF	TGTGCCAGCAGCACCCGGGACATCCATTCAAATCAGCCCCAGCATTTT
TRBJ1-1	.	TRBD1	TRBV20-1	CSASTMEGAWIEAFF	TGCAGTGCTAGTACTATGGAGGGGGCCTGGATTGAAGCTTTCTTT
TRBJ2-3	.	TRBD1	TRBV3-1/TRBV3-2	CASSQVRTGAGDTQYF	TGTGCCAGCAGCCAAGTTAGGACAGGGGCAGGGGATACGCAGTATTTT
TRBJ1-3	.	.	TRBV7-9	CASSSSGAGNTIYF	TGTGCCAGCAGCTCTTCGGGGGCTGGAAACACCATATATTTT
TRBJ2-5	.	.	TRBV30	CAWSVGGETQYF	TGTGCCTGGAGTGTAGGCGGAGAGACCCAGTACTTC
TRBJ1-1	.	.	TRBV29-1	CSVPLSAEAFF	TGCAGCGTTCCTCTGAGCGCTGAAGCTTTCTTT
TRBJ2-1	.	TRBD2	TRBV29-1	CSVLPRASGSYNEQFF	TGCAGCGTTCTCCCAAGGGCTAGCGGGAGCTACAATGAGCAGTTCTTC
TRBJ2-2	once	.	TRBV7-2	CASSPGLTNTGELFF	TGTGCCAGCAGCCCCGGACTTACGAACACCGGGGAGCTGTTTTTT
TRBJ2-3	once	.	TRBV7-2	CASSLEVGRWGTDTQYF	TGTGCCAGCAGCTTAGAAGTCGGGAGATGGGGAACAGATACGCAGTATTTT
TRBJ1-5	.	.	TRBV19	CASSIRGGNSNQPQHF	TGTGCCAGTAGTATAAGAGGGGGTAATAGCAATCAGCCCCAGCATTTT